This is a list of T cell receptor beta chains from one sample in a study of T cell responses to AZD1222 COVID-19 vaccine. TCRdb keeps only in-frame clones here, not all; method: immunoSEQ multiplex PCR. The sample shows about 100,000 clones, more than 75% of them seen only once. Specimen: peripheral blood, collected on day 0 of AZD1222 vaccination. All receptors derive from an adult in good health. The CDR3 runs from the conserved cysteine through the conserved F or W. D genes are given only for firm matches. Clone size is not always given. Where it is, it says once, few, many or a class for expanded clones.

D: .; J: TRBJ1-1; V: TRBV6-1; size: .; CDR3: CASSEAGLGTEAFF; DNA: TGTGCCAGCAGTGAAGCCGGGTTAGGCACTGAAGCTTTCTTT
D: .; J: TRBJ2-1; V: TRBV10-3; size: .; CDR3: CAISESTGLTYNEQFF; DNA: TGTGCCATCAGTGAGTCAACCGGTCTAACCTACAATGAGCAGTTCTTC
D: TRBD1; J: TRBJ1-2; V: TRBV29-1; size: .; CDR3: CSVGPGQGVRGYTF; DNA: TGCAGCGTGGGGCCCGGACAGGGGGTAAGAGGCTACACCTTC
D: TRBD1; J: TRBJ1-3; V: TRBV6-4; size: .; CDR3: CASSLGQGDGNTIYF; DNA: TGTGCCAGCAGCTTGGGACAGGGTGACGGAAACACCATATATTTT
D: TRBD1; J: TRBJ1-1; V: TRBV6-5; size: .; CDR3: CASSHGQGNTEAFF; DNA: TGTGCCAGCAGTCACGGACAGGGGAACACTGAAGCTTTCTTT
D: .; J: TRBJ2-7; V: TRBV6-5; size: .; CDR3: CASSPVNLGYEQYF; DNA: TGTGCCAGCAGCCCCGTTAATCTCGGGTACGAGCAGTACTTC
D: .; J: TRBJ2-2; V: TRBV4-3; size: .; CDR3: CASSQDGGELFF; DNA: TGCGCCAGCAGCCAAGATGGCGGGGAGCTGTTTTTT
D: .; J: TRBJ2-7; V: TRBV7-9; size: .; CDR3: CASSLGRGTYEQYF; DNA: TGTGCCAGCAGCCTCGGTCGCGGGACCTACGAGCAGTACTTC
D: .; J: TRBJ1-1; V: TRBV9; size: .; CDR3: CASSASTVTEAFF; DNA: TGTGCCAGCAGCGCTTCGACAGTCACAGAAGCTTTCTTT
D: .; J: TRBJ2-7; V: TRBV7-6; size: .; CDR3: CASSLDRSSYEQYF; DNA: TGTGCCAGCAGCTTAGACCGATCCTCCTACGAGCAGTACTTC
D: .; J: TRBJ1-6; V: TRBV4-1; size: .; CDR3: CASSYSRGDSPLHF; DNA: TGCGCCAGCAGCTACTCCCGAGGGGATTCACCCCTCCACTTT
D: .; J: TRBJ1-1; V: TRBV18; size: few; CDR3: CASSPQTGYDTEAFF; DNA: TGTGCCAGCTCACCACAAACAGGATACGACACTGAAGCTTTCTTT
D: TRBD1; J: TRBJ1-2; V: TRBV28; size: .; CDR3: CASSSPTGSYGYTF; DNA: TGTGCCAGCAGTTCCCCGACAGGGTCCTATGGCTACACCTTC
D: .; J: TRBJ2-5; V: TRBV18; size: .; CDR3: CASSPNQETQYF; DNA: TGTGCCAGCTCACCAAACCAAGAGACCCAGTACTTC
D: .; J: TRBJ2-3; V: TRBV18; size: once; CDR3: CASSPAGTDTQYF; DNA: TGTGCCAGCTCACCCGCGGGCACAGATACGCAGTATTTT
D: TRBD2; J: TRBJ2-1; V: TRBV28; size: .; CDR3: CASSTTSGAYNEQFF; DNA: TGTGCCAGCAGCACGACTAGCGGGGCCTACAATGAGCAGTTCTTC